This T cell receptor beta chain derives from a study of T cells in localized non-small cell lung cancer. Notes on this clone: Its cognate antigen is unknown.

TCRdb keeps only in-frame clones here, not all; method: immunoSEQ multiplex PCR. Found here are fewer than 95,000 clones, roughly 91% of them singletons; the top ten hold approximately 4%. The study, taken as a whole, reports: Overall survival was longer when the density of T cells in the blood was higher. Uninvolved nearby lung showed the greatest T cell clonality, exceeding that found in tumor. Sequencing covered just one tumor region, so heterogeneity cannot be ruled out. Adjacent lung had a median about 60 of the 100 largest tumor clones.

The V end was cut by 0 bases, the J end by 4 bases, with 10 bases between. The germline V gene has CDR1 SGHRS and CDR2 YFSETQ. The CDR3 spans 14 residues. J is TRBJ1-1 and V is TRBV5-1; D is possibly TRBD1 (5 bases). This sample comprised PBMCs, obtained before any cancer treatment. The source of this sequence is a woman aged 35-75 years with stage II squamous cell lung carcinoma. The CDR3 nucleotides are TGCGCCAGCAGCTTGGCAGGGCCCCGCACTGAAGCTTTCTTT. Translation: CASSLAGPRTEAFF. The whole variable domain, filled in from reference TRBV5-1 and TRBJ1-1, reads KAGVTQTPRYLIKTRGQQVTLSCSPISGHRSVSWYQQTPGQGLQFLFEYFSETQRNKGNFPGRFSGRQFSNSRSEMNVSTLELGDSALYLCASSLAGPRTEAFFGQGTRLTVV.